The text below deals with one TCR beta chain. This sample was taken from a study of OX40 agonist ivuxolimab in advanced cancers. Study context: Three dose-escalation patients had partial responses: one with hepatocellular carcinoma and two with cutaneous melanoma.

V lost 1 base to trimming and J lost 2 bases, with 13 bases between them. The germline gives CDR1 MGHDK, CDR2 SYGVNS. This CDR3 is 16 amino acids long. Assay used: immunoSEQ multiplex PCR; TCRdb lists only in-frame clones, some missing. The table includes 60,000 to 80,000 clones, roughly nine tenths detected once. The chain links TRBV25-1 to TRBJ2-3; D may be TRBD1 (5 bases). The source is an adult with an advanced solid tumor such as melanoma, head and neck, liver or kidney cancer. The specimen was CD4+ or CD8+ T cells sorted from blood, collected in a trial of the OX40 agonist ivuxolimab. CDR3 region: CASSEWMGRDTDTQYF. The CDR3 nucleotides read TGTGCCAGCAGTGAATGGATGGGCAGGGACACAGATACGCAGTATTTT.